These T cell receptor beta chains were read from a single sample in a study of T cell changes during pregnancy in multiple sclerosis. Sequenced by immunoSEQ multiplex PCR; TCRdb stores in-frame clones only, minus some. The sample holds about 38,000 clones; around 92% are singletons and the top ten take roughly 6.1%. The material was CD8+ T cells from peripheral blood mononuclear cells, obtained in the second trimester of pregnancy. These receptors originate from a female donor with multiple sclerosis, enrolled in a pregnancy study. Each CDR3 is given with its conserved first and last residue.

TRBJ1-5	TRBV7-9	CASSLGQGNQPQHF
TRBJ2-7	TRBV7-9	CASSSTGSVTYEQYF
TRBJ2-1	TRBV9	CASSVRNGLAGGSSYNEQFF
TRBJ2-5	TRBV11-2	CASSPTGEETQYF
TRBJ2-7	TRBV7-6	CASSPRTGGIDQYF
TRBJ1-5	TRBV7-2	CASSLARFSNQPQHF
TRBJ2-2	TRBV27	CASTPLPGGGIGELFF
TRBJ2-7	TRBV7-6	CASSAGTGGLDEQYF
TRBJ1-3	TRBV18	CASSPPVDRDGNTIYF
TRBJ2-2	TRBV30	CAWTLTGTDSGELFF
TRBJ2-7	TRBV9	CASSASGTSDYEQYF
TRBJ2-7	TRBV7-9	CASSREDSEQYF
TRBJ2-1	TRBV19	CASSITQGVSNEQFF
TRBJ2-7	TRBV7-9	CASSFLQANEQYF
TRBJ2-7	TRBV6-9	CASSTQYEQYF
TRBJ1-1	TRBV4-3	CASSQDLRGGPTEAFF
TRBJ2-7	TRBV6-1	CASSLVLYEQYF
TRBJ2-4	TRBV4-1	CASSQDDLAGAKNIQYF
TRBJ2-7	TRBV6-1	CASSETNSYEQYF
TRBJ1-2	TRBV10-3	CAISESARLYYGYTF